One sample yielded the 16 T cell receptor beta chains listed below, sequenced in a study of T cells after yellow fever vaccination. Each CDR3 protein is one row after TCRdb ran MiXCR on the 5' RACE reads. The sample yields over 150,000 distinct CDR3 sequences, 6.2% seen once. Sequencing was performed on CD4+ T cells sorted from PBMCs, taken on the day of the first yellow fever vaccination. All receptors come from a man between 18 and 35 years old who received the YFV17D yellow fever vaccine.

The chain couples TRBV7-2 to TRBJ2-2; D tentatively reads TRBD1 or TRBD2 (5 bases each). The germline V and J ends were trimmed by 0 bases and 0 bases, with 8 bases remaining between them. The CDR3 runs to 16 residues. Germline V gives CDR1 SGHTA, CDR2 FQGNSA. CDR3 nucleotides: TGTGCCAGCAGCTTAGCTCGGGGCGCGAACACCGGGGAGCTGTTTTTT. Translating it yields CASSLARGANTGELFF.

This clonotype was picked up a small number of times. The J gene is TRBJ1-5, the V gene TRBV20-1; 7 nucleotides agree with TRBD1. Trimming removed 1 base from V and 0 bases from J; junction bases left unmatched: 6. Germline loops: CDR1 DFQATT, CDR2 SNEGSKA (reference sequence). CDR3 size: 16 residues. For the CDR3, the DNA is TGCAGTGCTAGAGGCCCGGGACAGTATAGCAATCAGCCCCAGCATTTT. This translates into CSARGPGQYSNQPQHF.

This clonotype has a handful of counts. This rearrangement joins TRBV12-5 to TRBJ1-4, with a weak D call TRBD1 (6 bases). V gave up 3 bases and J gave up 2 bases, with 10 bases separating them. CDR1 and CDR2 (germline): LGHNT, FRNRAP. The length of the CDR3 is 15 residues. The CDR3 region is CASGFGGSTNEKLFF. Here the CDR3 DNA reads TGTGCTAGTGGTTTTGGGGGCTCCACTAATGAAAAACTGTTTTTT.

This clonotype was seen ten or more times. The genes are TRBV4-3 and TRBJ1-5; no reliable D call. The CDR3 length is 15 residues. V was shortened by 0 bases and J by 3 bases, with 9 bases between the two germline ends. CDR1 LGHNA and CDR2 YSLEER come from the germline V gene. The DNA for the CDR3 is TGCGCCAGCAGCCAAGATTTGGCCACCAATCAGCCCCAGCATTTT. It translates to CASSQDLATNQPQHF.

This clonotype has more than one count but fewer than ten. This chain links TRBV6-5 with TRBJ2-5, with D possibly TRBD1 on 6 matching bases. Germline CDR1 and CDR2: MNHEY and SVGAGI. The CDR3 runs to 16 residues. Trimming stripped 7 bases from V and 5 bases from J, with 23 bases between. In DNA form, the CDR3 reads TGTGCCAGCACGTCCCTAACAGGGATTGTCGGGGAGACCCAGTACTTC. This sequence encodes CASTSLTGIVGETQYF.

The chain has TRBV13 and TRBJ2-7; D is ambiguous. V gave up 9 bases and J gave up 5 bases, with 5 bases separating them. This CDR3 contains 9 residues. The germline CDR1 and CDR2 sequences are PRHDT and FYEKMQ (reference sequence). The CDR3 loop is CARVDEQYF. For the CDR3, the DNA is TGTGCCAGAGTAGACGAGCAGTACTTC. The full variable domain, completed using reference TRBV13 and TRBJ2-7, is AAGVIQSPRHLIKEKRETATLKCYPIPRHDTVYWYQQGPGQDPQFLISFYEKMQSDKGSIPDRFSAQQFSDYHSELNMSSLELGDSALYFCARVDEQYFGPGTRLTVT.

The J gene is TRBJ1-6, the V gene TRBV4-3; D is ambiguous. V lost 0 bases and J lost 7, with 13 bases in between. This CDR3 has 16 amino acids. Germline V gene data show CDR1 as LGHNA and CDR2 as YSLEER. The CDR3 loop is CASSQDPRVWNSPLHF. The CDR3 coding sequence is TGCGCCAGCAGCCAAGATCCTAGGGTCTGGAATTCACCCCTCCACTTT.

This clonotype was found a few times. CDR3 nucleotides: TGCGCCAGCAGCTTGGGGGTGAATAGCAATCAGCCCCAGCATTTT. This sequence encodes CASSLGVNSNQPQHF. The chain is built from TRBV5-1 and TRBJ1-5, with no clear D. With 0 bases removed from V and 0 bases from J, the gap between germline ends came to 7 bases. Germline CDR1 is SGHRS and CDR2 is YFSETQ. The CDR3 totals 15 residues.

A word on this clonotype: At one of its ends the junction is not consistent with the germline gene, which may arise from a read error. This chain connects TRBV7-7 to TRBJ2-3, with 8 bases lining up with TRBD2. CDR3 length: 17 amino acids. Per germline, CDR1 SSHAT and CDR2 FNYEAQ (reference sequence). CDR3 bases: TGTGCTAGCAGCCTCCTCCCGGGGGGGATAGGGACAGATACGCAGTATTTT. This codes for CASSLLPGGIGTDTQYF. Together with reference TRBV7-7 and TRBJ2-3, the CDR3 gives the full variable domain: GAGVSQSPRYKVTKRGQDVTLRCDPISSHATLYWYQQALGQGPEFLTYFNYEAQPDKSGLPSDRFSAERPEGSISTLTIQRTEQRDSAMYRCASSLLPGGIGTDTQYFGPGTRLTVL.

Many counts were recorded for this clonotype. The chain recombines TRBV5-8 with TRBJ1-5, with TRBD1 identical over 12 bases. The length of the CDR3 is 15 residues. In germline, CDR1 is SGHTS, CDR2 YDEGEE. V gave up 6 bases and J gave up 8 bases; unmatched junction bases: 9. The CDR3 loop is CASNRDRGRSKPQHF. The CDR3 nucleotides read TGTGCCAGCAATCGGGACAGGGGGCGTTCGAAGCCCCAGCATTTT.

This clonotype was seen a handful of times. The genes are TRBV5-4 and TRBJ1-1; a weak D match, TRBD1 (6 bases). This CDR3 has 15 residues. Germline CDR1 reads SGHNT; CDR2 reads YYREEE (reference sequence). V was cut by 4 bases and J by 2 bases, with 15 bases left in between. The CDR3 DNA sequence: TGTGCCAGCAGCACAATGGACAGAATCAACACTGAAGCTTTCTTT. Translated, it gives CASSTMDRINTEAFF.

Many counts were recorded for this clonotype. J is TRBJ1-2 and V is TRBV12-3 or TRBV12-4; tentatively, D is TRBD1 (5 bases). The length of the CDR3 is 16 residues. V shed 3 bases and J shed 0 bases, with 14 bases lying between them. CDR3 DNA: TGTGCCAGCAGTTTCTCCCGGGGGACTGCTAACTATGGCTACACCTTC. It yields the protein CASSFSRGTANYGYTF.

There are many counts of this clonotype. The rearrangement joins TRBV10-2 to TRBJ1-2; D gene ambiguous. The CDR3 consists of 16 residues. Trimming took 2 bases from V and 5 from J, leaving 18 bases between them. Germline V gene lookup returns CDR1 WSHSY and CDR2 SAAADI. CDR3 in amino acids: CASSETYTHTSYGYTF. CDR3 DNA sequence: TGCGCCAGCAGTGAGACCTACACACACACCTCATATGGCTACACCTTC.

Many counts were recorded for this clonotype. The chain uses TRBV9 and TRBJ2-1; a weak D match, TRBD2 (5 bases). Germline V gene lookup returns CDR1 SGDLS and CDR2 YYNGEE. V was clipped by 2 bases and J by 8 bases, with 11 bases between them. The CDR3 runs 13 residues. CDR3 coding DNA: TGTGCCAGCAGCGTCGGGAACCACGATGAGCAGTTCTTC. It translates to CASSVGNHDEQFF.

This clonotype has ten or more counts. The chain joins TRBV12-3 or TRBV12-4 to TRBJ1-4, with D uncertain. The CDR3 contains 14 residues. V was shortened by 6 bases and J by 8 bases, with 16 bases between the two germline ends. CDR3 DNA sequence: TGTGCCAGCAGCCGTAACCTCGGACGGGAAAAACTGTTTTTT. It specifies CASSRNLGREKLFF.

This chain joins TRBV29-1 and TRBJ2-7; D may be TRBD1 (5 bases). V lost 8 bases and J 6 bases, leaving 17 bases between the germline ends. Germline V gives CDR1 SQVTM, CDR2 ANQGSEA. The CDR3 is 12 amino acids. Here the CDR3 reads CSLGRVDSEQYF. Written as DNA, the CDR3 is TGCAGCCTTGGCAGGGTGGATTCCGAGCAGTACTTC.